Listed below are T cell receptor beta chains from one sample, sequenced in a study of T-cell reconstitution after alpha-beta-depleted transplantation in children. TCRdb re-called the PCR reads through MiXCR, storing one row per CDR3 protein. The sample has about 74,000 distinct CDR3 sequences; roughly an eighth are singletons. Sequencing used PBMCs, mostly from graft donor cells, obtained 180 days after TCRalphabeta/CD19-depleted stem cell transplant. The receptors come from a male patient aged 2-9 years who had a stem cell transplant for acute lymphoblastic leukemia, so the T cells may come from the graft donor. The CDR3 runs from the conserved cysteine through the conserved F or W. A D gene is named only where the DNA matches it firmly. The size field is filled for only some rows; it gives once, few, many or a size class.

D: -
V: TRBV30
J: TRBJ1-1
size: once
CDR3: CAWGDLTEAFF
DNA: TGTGCCTGGGGGGACTTGACTGAAGCTTTCTTT

D: TRBD1
V: TRBV27
J: TRBJ1-2
size: -
CDR3: CASSSRIRGGSSYGYTF
DNA: TGTGCCAGCAGTTCGAGAATCAGGGGGGGATCTTCCTATGGCTACACCTTC

D: TRBD2
V: TRBV20-1
J: TRBJ2-7
size: -
CDR3: CSAKIGTTGYEQYF
DNA: TGCAGTGCGAAGATCGGGACTACGGGCTACGAGCAGTACTTC

D: TRBD2
V: TRBV6-1
J: TRBJ2-7
size: few
CDR3: CASTSGAGGPFEQYF
DNA: TGTGCCAGCACTAGTGGAGCGGGAGGGCCGTTTGAGCAGTACTTC

D: -
V: TRBV5-1
J: TRBJ1-5
size: few
CDR3: CASSLAPGPYSNQPQHF
DNA: TGCGCCAGCAGCTTGGCCCCGGGTCCCTATAGCAATCAGCCCCAGCATTTT

D: TRBD2
V: TRBV30
J: TRBJ2-1
size: many
CDR3: CAWTALREGEFF
DNA: TGTGCCTGGACTGCACTACGGGAGGGGGAGTTCTTC

D: -
V: TRBV14
J: TRBJ2-5
size: few
CDR3: CASSQEETQYF
DNA: TGTGCCAGCAGCCAAGAAGAGACCCAGTACTTC

D: -
V: TRBV7-6
J: TRBJ1-6
size: many
CDR3: CASSPGTAPLISPLHF
DNA: TGTGCCAGCAGCCCGGGGACGGCGCCTTTAATTTCACCCCTCCACTTT

D: -
V: TRBV5-5
J: TRBJ2-1
size: once
CDR3: CASSLLGDNEQFF
DNA: TGTGCCAGCAGCTTGTTGGGGGACAATGAGCAGTTCTTC

D: -
V: TRBV28
J: TRBJ2-3
size: -
CDR3: CASSRDSTTDTQYF
DNA: TGTGCCAGCAGTAGAGACAGTACCACAGATACGCAGTATTTT

D: TRBD2
V: TRBV13
J: TRBJ2-7
size: -
CDR3: CASSEVYGGRGYEQYF
DNA: TGTGCCAGCAGCGAGGTGTATGGCGGGAGGGGATACGAGCAGTACTTC

D: -
V: TRBV7-9
J: TRBJ1-3
size: -
CDR3: CASSLEVTAPNTIYF
DNA: TGTGCCAGCAGCTTAGAAGTAACAGCCCCGAACACCATATATTTT

D: -
V: TRBV19
J: TRBJ1-2
size: -
CDR3: CASSIGGFGGGYTF
DNA: TGTGCCAGTAGTATAGGAGGATTCGGAGGTGGCTACACCTTC

D: -
V: TRBV5-1
J: TRBJ2-7
size: many
CDR3: CASSDNPGYEQYF
DNA: TGCGCCAGCAGCGACAACCCGGGTTACGAGCAGTACTTC

D: -
V: TRBV5-1
J: TRBJ2-1
size: few
CDR3: CASSVRGEQFF
DNA: TGCGCCAGCAGCGTCAGGGGTGAGCAGTTCTTC

D: -
V: TRBV5-1
J: TRBJ1-4
size: -
CDR3: CASSPLGANEKLFF
DNA: TGCGCCAGCAGCCCTTTGGGGGCTAATGAAAAACTGTTTTTT

D: -
V: TRBV19
J: TRBJ2-7
size: -
CDR3: CASRGRDPYEQYF
DNA: TGTGCCAGTAGAGGCCGGGACCCCTACGAGCAGTACTTC

D: -
V: TRBV6-5
J: TRBJ2-5
size: many
CDR3: CASSRTQETQYF
DNA: TGTGCCAGCAGTAGGACGCAAGAGACCCAGTACTTC

D: -
V: TRBV20-1
J: TRBJ2-7
size: -
CDR3: CSAEGAYEQYF
DNA: TGCAGTGCTGAGGGTGCCTACGAGCAGTACTTC

D: TRBD2
V: TRBV20-1
J: TRBJ2-5
size: few
CDR3: CSASPRASGRGTQYF
DNA: TGCAGTGCTAGTCCCCGGGCTAGCGGGAGGGGGACCCAGTACTTC

D: TRBD1
V: TRBV12-3/TRBV12-4
J: TRBJ2-1
size: few
CDR3: CASSLPTGIWQFF
DNA: TGTGCCAGCAGTTTACCGACAGGGATATGGCAGTTCTTC

D: TRBD1
V: TRBV7-3
J: TRBJ1-1
size: few
CDR3: CASSAITGGGTEAFF
DNA: TGTGCCAGCAGCGCCATAACAGGGGGCGGGACTGAAGCTTTCTTT

D: TRBD1
V: TRBV5-6
J: TRBJ2-4
size: few
CDR3: CASTDTGGLNIQYF
DNA: TGTGCCAGCACCGATACAGGGGGCTTAAACATTCAGTACTTC

D: TRBD2
V: TRBV27
J: TRBJ2-5
size: few
CDR3: CASSSSGGGGETQYF
DNA: TGTGCCAGCAGTTCATCGGGAGGGGGGGGAGAGACCCAGTACTTC

D: -
V: TRBV3-1
J: TRBJ1-1
size: -
CDR3: CASSQYGGMNTEAFF
DNA: TGTGCCAGCAGCCAATATGGTGGGATGAACACTGAAGCTTTCTTT

D: -
V: TRBV12-3/TRBV12-4
J: TRBJ2-5
size: -
CDR3: CASSLAATQYF
DNA: TGTGCCAGCAGTTTAGCGGCGACCCAGTACTTC

D: -
V: TRBV12-3/TRBV12-4
J: TRBJ1-1
size: few
CDR3: CASSATGFQYPGAEAFF
DNA: TGTGCCAGCAGTGCAACAGGGTTTCAGTACCCAGGGGCTGAAGCTTTCTTT

D: -
V: TRBV7-2
J: TRBJ1-5
size: -
CDR3: CASSLVGFWGGEPQHF
DNA: TGTGCCAGCAGCTTAGTCGGATTTTGGGGGGGGGAGCCCCAGCATTTT

D: TRBD1
V: TRBV12-3/TRBV12-4
J: TRBJ1-5
size: many
CDR3: CASSLYRGNNQPQHF
DNA: TGTGCCAGCAGTTTATACAGGGGGAACAATCAGCCCCAGCATTTT

D: -
V: TRBV3-1
J: TRBJ2-3
size: -
CDR3: CASSQKVGVAQYF
DNA: TGTGCCAGCAGCCAAAAGGTAGGGGTGGCGCAGTATTTT

D: -
V: TRBV7-9
J: TRBJ2-3
size: -
CDR3: CASSLARSGATDTQYF
DNA: TGTGCCAGCAGCTTAGCGCGAAGCGGAGCCACAGATACGCAGTATTTT

D: -
V: TRBV6-2/TRBV6-3
J: TRBJ2-7
size: -
CDR3: CASSSLQQQYF
DNA: TGTGCCAGCAGTTCCCTTCAACAGCAGTACTTC

D: TRBD2
V: TRBV5-6
J: TRBJ2-7
size: few
CDR3: CASSVFRLAGAYEQYF
DNA: TGTGCCAGCAGCGTATTCAGACTAGCGGGAGCCTACGAGCAGTACTTC

D: TRBD1
V: TRBV4-3
J: TRBJ1-2
size: few
CDR3: CASSQYAIAKQGAYYGYTF
DNA: TGCGCCAGCAGCCAGTACGCCATCGCAAAACAGGGGGCGTACTATGGCTACACCTTC

D: -
V: TRBV24-1
J: TRBJ2-1
size: few
CDR3: CATSGSSFYNEQFF
DNA: TGTGCCACCAGTGGATCTTCTTTCTACAATGAGCAGTTCTTC

D: TRBD1
V: TRBV6-1
J: TRBJ1-1
size: few
CDR3: CASSATPSGTGYTEAFF
DNA: TGTGCCAGCAGTGCAACACCTTCCGGGACAGGGTACACTGAAGCTTTCTTT

D: -
V: TRBV12-3/TRBV12-4
J: TRBJ2-7
size: few
CDR3: CASSPTGAAREQYF
DNA: TGTGCCAGCAGTCCAACCGGGGCTGCCCGAGAGCAGTACTTC

D: TRBD2
V: TRBV20-1
J: TRBJ2-1
size: few
CDR3: CSARALAGGPGSYNEQFF
DNA: TGCAGTGCTAGGGCCTTAGCGGGGGGGCCTGGGTCCTACAATGAGCAGTTCTTC

D: TRBD2
V: TRBV11-2
J: TRBJ2-6
size: -
CDR3: CASSLVVGRGDSGANVLTF
DNA: TGTGCCAGCAGCTTGGTGGTCGGGCGGGGGGACTCTGGGGCCAACGTCCTGACTTTC

D: -
V: TRBV21-1
J: TRBJ1-5
size: -
CDR3: CASSKASGRNSNQPQHF
DNA: TGTGCCAGCAGCAAAGCCTCGGGCAGGAATAGCAATCAGCCCCAGCATTTT

D: -
V: TRBV7-9
J: TRBJ2-7
size: few
CDR3: CASSRDGSSYEQYF
DNA: TGTGCCAGCAGCCGGGACGGGAGCTCCTACGAGCAGTACTTC

D: TRBD2
V: TRBV18
J: TRBJ2-7
size: -
CDR3: CASSRRFWREGPGSSYEQYF
DNA: TGTGCCAGCTCACGACGTTTTTGGCGGGAGGGCCCGGGGAGCTCCTACGAGCAGTACTTC

D: -
V: TRBV5-5
J: TRBJ2-5
size: few
CDR3: CASSITGTVGVETQYF
DNA: TGTGCCAGCAGCATCACAGGGACTGTGGGTGTCGAGACCCAGTACTTC

D: -
V: TRBV20-1
J: TRBJ2-3
size: many
CDR3: CSASAPDRGPFTDTQYF
DNA: TGCAGTGCTAGCGCTCCGGACCGGGGTCCTTTCACAGATACGCAGTATTTT

D: -
V: TRBV5-1
J: TRBJ2-3
size: -
CDR3: CASSPRTRGATDTQYF
DNA: TGCGCCAGCAGCCCGAGAACCCGAGGGGCCACAGATACGCAGTATTTT

D: -
V: TRBV5-1
J: TRBJ2-7
size: -
CDR3: CASSPSRLAYEQYF
DNA: TGCGCCAGCAGCCCGTCCAGACTAGCCTACGAGCAGTACTTC

D: TRBD2
V: TRBV4-1
J: TRBJ2-2
size: few
CDR3: CASSQDKLAGGYTGELFF
DNA: TGCGCCAGCAGCCAAGATAAATTAGCGGGGGGGTACACCGGGGAGCTGTTTTTT

D: -
V: TRBV27
J: TRBJ1-4
size: -
CDR3: CASSFGEKLFF
DNA: TGTGCCAGCAGTTTCGGGGAAAAACTGTTTTTT

D: -
V: TRBV5-1
J: TRBJ1-5
size: many
CDR3: CASSLQGNNQPQHF
DNA: TGCGCCAGCAGCTTACAGGGAAACAATCAGCCCCAGCATTTT

D: -
V: TRBV7-3
J: TRBJ2-7
size: -
CDR3: CASSSIPTGLPTYEQYF
DNA: TGTGCCAGCAGCTCGATTCCGACAGGTCTGCCTACCTACGAGCAGTACTTC

D: TRBD2
V: TRBV12-3/TRBV12-4
J: TRBJ2-1
size: few
CDR3: CASSSSGRGLNEQFF
DNA: TGTGCCAGCAGCTCTAGCGGGAGGGGTCTCAATGAGCAGTTCTTC

D: -
V: TRBV20-1
J: TRBJ1-2
size: -
CDR3: CSAKRQSGPHTF
DNA: TGCAGTGCTAAGCGGCAATCCGGGCCGCACACCTTC

D: -
V: TRBV20-1
J: TRBJ2-7
size: many
CDR3: CSNSPLPYEQYF
DNA: TGCAGTAACAGCCCACTTCCTTACGAGCAGTACTTC

D: -
V: TRBV28
J: TRBJ2-5
size: -
CDR3: CASSVGGAETQYF
DNA: TGTGCCAGCAGTGTAGGAGGCGCGGAGACCCAGTACTTC

D: -
V: TRBV20-1
J: TRBJ2-7
size: medium-sized
CDR3: CSARDALGVVVHEQYF
DNA: TGCAGTGCTAGAGACGCACTCGGGGTGGTAGTCCACGAGCAGTACTTC

D: -
V: TRBV12-3/TRBV12-4
J: TRBJ2-3
size: many
CDR3: CASSFRARVATDTQYF
DNA: TGTGCCAGCAGTTTCCGGGCAAGGGTGGCCACAGATACGCAGTATTTT

D: -
V: TRBV5-1
J: TRBJ2-3
size: few
CDR3: CASSLAVGALTDTQYF
DNA: TGCGCCAGCAGCTTGGCAGTGGGGGCACTCACAGATACGCAGTATTTT

D: TRBD1
V: TRBV5-1
J: TRBJ1-1
size: few
CDR3: CASSLDRGMNTEAFF
DNA: TGCGCCAGCAGCTTGGACAGGGGTATGAACACTGAAGCTTTCTTT

D: TRBD1
V: TRBV28
J: TRBJ1-2
size: -
CDR3: CASRLMGLQQGADGYTF
DNA: TGTGCCAGCAGACTAATGGGGCTCCAACAGGGGGCGGACGGCTACACCTTC

D: TRBD1
V: TRBV28
J: TRBJ2-7
size: few
CDR3: CASTSTGDKPYEQYF
DNA: TGTGCCAGCACCTCGACAGGGGATAAACCCTACGAGCAGTACTTC